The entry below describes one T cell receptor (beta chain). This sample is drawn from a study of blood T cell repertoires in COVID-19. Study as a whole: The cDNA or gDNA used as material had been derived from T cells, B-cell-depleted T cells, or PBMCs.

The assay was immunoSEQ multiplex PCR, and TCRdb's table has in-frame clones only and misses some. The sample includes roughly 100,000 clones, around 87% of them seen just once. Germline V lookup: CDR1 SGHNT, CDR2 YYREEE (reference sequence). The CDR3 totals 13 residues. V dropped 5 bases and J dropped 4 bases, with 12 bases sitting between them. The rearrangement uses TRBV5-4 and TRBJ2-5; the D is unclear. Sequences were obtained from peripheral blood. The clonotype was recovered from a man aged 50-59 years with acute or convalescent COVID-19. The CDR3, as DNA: TGTGCCAGCAGTCAGGTTTCCGGAGAGACCCAGTACTTC. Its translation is CASSQVSGETQYF.